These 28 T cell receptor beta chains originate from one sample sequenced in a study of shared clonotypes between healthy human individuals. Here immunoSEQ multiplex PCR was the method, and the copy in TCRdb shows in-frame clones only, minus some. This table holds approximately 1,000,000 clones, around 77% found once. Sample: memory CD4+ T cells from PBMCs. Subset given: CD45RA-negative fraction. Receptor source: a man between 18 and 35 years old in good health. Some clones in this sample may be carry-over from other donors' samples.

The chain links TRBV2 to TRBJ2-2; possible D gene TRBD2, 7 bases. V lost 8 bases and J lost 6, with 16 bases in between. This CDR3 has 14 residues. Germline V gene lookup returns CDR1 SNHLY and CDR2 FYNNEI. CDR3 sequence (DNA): TGTGCCAGCCGGAGACGGGGGGCCCCCGGGGAGCTGTTTTTT. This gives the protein CASRRRGAPGELFF.

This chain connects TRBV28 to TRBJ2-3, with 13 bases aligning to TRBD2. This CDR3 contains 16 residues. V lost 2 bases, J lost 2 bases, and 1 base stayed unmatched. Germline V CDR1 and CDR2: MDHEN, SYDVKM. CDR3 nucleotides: TGTGCCAGCAGTTTAGGACTAGCGGGGGACACAGATACGCAGTATTTT. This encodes CASSLGLAGDTDTQYF.

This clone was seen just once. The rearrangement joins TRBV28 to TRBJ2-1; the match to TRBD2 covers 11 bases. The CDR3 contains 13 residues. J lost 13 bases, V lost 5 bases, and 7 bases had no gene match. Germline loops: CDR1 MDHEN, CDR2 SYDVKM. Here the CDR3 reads CASSPRLAGNQFF. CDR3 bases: TGTGCCAGCAGTCCCAGACTAGCGGGGAACCAGTTCTTC.

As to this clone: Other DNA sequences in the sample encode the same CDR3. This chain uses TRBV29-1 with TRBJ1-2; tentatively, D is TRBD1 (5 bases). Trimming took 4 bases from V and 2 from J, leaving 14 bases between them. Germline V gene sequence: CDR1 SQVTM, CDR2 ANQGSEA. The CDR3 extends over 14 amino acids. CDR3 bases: TGCAGCGTTGTTGGAAGGGGACGGAACTATGGCTACACCTTC. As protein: CSVVGRGRNYGYTF.

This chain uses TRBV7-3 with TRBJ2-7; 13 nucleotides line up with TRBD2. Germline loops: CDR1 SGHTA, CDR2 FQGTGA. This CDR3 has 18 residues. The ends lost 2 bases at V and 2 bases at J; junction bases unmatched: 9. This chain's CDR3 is CASSLEALAGGQPYEQYF. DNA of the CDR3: TGTGCCAGCAGCTTAGAGGCACTAGCGGGAGGGCAGCCCTACGAGCAGTACTTC.

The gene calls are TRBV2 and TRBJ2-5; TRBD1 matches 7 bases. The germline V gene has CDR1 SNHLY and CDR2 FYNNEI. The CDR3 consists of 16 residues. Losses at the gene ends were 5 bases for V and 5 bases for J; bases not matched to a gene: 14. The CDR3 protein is CASSRSGGLVSETQYF. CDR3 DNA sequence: TGTGCCAGCAGTAGATCAGGGGGTCTTGTCTCGGAGACCCAGTACTTC.

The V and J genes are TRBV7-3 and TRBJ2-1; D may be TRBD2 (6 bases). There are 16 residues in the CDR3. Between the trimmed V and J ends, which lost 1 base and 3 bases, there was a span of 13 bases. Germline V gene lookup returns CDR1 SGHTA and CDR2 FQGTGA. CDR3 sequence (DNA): TGTGCCAGCAGCTTAAATTGGGACTCTAACTACAATGAGCAGTTCTTC. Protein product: CASSLNWDSNYNEQFF.

CDR3 nucleotide sequence: TGTGCCAGCTCACCACCGTCTACGGAAGCAAAGGGGTACGAGCAGTACTTC. Translation gives CASSPPSTEAKGYEQYF. The rearrangement joins TRBV18 to TRBJ2-7, with a possible D match to TRBD1 (5 bases). The length of the CDR3 is 17 residues. The V end lost 0 bases, the J end lost 4 bases, and 19 bases lay between the germline ends. The germline V gene has CDR1 KGHSH and CDR2 LQKENI. Variable domain in full (rest from reference TRBV18 and TRBJ2-7): NAGVMQNPRHLVRRRGQEARLRCSPMKGHSHVYWYRQLPEEGLKFMVYLQKENIIDESGMPKERFSAEFPKEGPSILRIQQVVRGDSAAYFCASSPPSTEAKGYEQYFGPGTRLTVT.

CDR3: CASSIDPGITSEQYF. Written as DNA, the CDR3 is TGTGCCAGTAGTATCGACCCCGGGATAACCTCCGAGCAGTACTTC. The rearrangement uses TRBV19 and TRBJ2-7; the D gene is possibly TRBD2 (5 bases). V lost 3 bases and J 6 bases, leaving 18 bases between the germline ends. CDR3 length: 15 amino acids. Germline CDR1 is LNHDA and CDR2 is SQIVND (reference sequence).

CDR3 residues: CASSVSRQGIGNNSPLHF. The CDR3 DNA is TGTGCCAGCAGCGTCTCCAGACAGGGGATCGGTAATAATTCACCCCTCCACTTT. This sequence joins TRBV9 and TRBJ1-6; 8 positions agree with TRBD1. Germline-derived CDR1 and CDR2 are SGDLS and YYNGEE. This CDR3 has 18 amino acids. V dropped 2 bases and J dropped 5; count of bases not matched to a gene: 12.

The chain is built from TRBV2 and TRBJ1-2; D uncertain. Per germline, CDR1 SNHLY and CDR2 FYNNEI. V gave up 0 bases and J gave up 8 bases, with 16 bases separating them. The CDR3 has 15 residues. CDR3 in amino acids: CASSEAPGVLGGYTF. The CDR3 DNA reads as TGTGCCAGCAGTGAAGCGCCTGGCGTTTTGGGGGGCTACACCTTC.

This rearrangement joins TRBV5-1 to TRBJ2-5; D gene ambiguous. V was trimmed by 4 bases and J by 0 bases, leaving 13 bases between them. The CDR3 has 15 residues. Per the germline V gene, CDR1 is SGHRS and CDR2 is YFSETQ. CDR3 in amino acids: CASSTAPGNQETQYF. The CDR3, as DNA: TGCGCCAGCAGCACCGCGCCGGGTAACCAAGAGACCCAGTACTTC.

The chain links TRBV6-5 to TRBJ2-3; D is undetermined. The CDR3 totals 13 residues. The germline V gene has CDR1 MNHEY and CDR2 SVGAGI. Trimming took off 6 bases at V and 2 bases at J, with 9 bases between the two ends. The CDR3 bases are TGTGCCAGCAGGCAGCTATCCACAGATACGCAGTATTTT. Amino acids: CASRQLSTDTQYF.

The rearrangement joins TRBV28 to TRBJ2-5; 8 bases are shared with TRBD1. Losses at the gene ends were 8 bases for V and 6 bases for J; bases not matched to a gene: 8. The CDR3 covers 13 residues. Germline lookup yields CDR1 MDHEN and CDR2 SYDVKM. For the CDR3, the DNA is TGTGCCAGCGCAAATCAGGGGGCACAGACCCAGTACTTC. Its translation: CASANQGAQTQYF.

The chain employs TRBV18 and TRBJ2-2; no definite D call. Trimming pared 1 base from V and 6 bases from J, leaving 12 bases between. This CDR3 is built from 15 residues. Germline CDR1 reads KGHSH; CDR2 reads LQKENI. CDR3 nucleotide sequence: TGTGCCAGCTCACCACAGAGTTTCCTGGCCGGGGAGCTGTTTTTT. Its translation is CASSPQSFLAGELFF.

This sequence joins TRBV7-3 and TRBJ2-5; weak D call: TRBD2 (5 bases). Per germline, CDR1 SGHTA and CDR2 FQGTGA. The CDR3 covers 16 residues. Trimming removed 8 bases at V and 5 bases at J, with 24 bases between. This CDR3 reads CASPSPTREGGETQYF. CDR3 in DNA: TGTGCCAGCCCCTCCCCCACTAGAGAGGGTGGGGAGACCCAGTACTTC.

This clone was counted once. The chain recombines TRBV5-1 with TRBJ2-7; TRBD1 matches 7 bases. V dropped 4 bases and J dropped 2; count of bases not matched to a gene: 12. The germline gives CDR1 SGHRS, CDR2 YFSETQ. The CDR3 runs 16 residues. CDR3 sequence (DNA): TGCGCCAGCAGCCCCACCAGGGGGTTATTGGCCTACGAGCAGTACTTC. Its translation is CASSPTRGLLAYEQYF.

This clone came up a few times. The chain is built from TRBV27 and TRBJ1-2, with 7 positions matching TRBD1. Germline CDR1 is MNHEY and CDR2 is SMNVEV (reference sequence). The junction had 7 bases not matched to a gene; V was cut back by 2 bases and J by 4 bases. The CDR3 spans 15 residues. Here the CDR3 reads CASSLTGAPGYGYTF. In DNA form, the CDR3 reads TGTGCCAGCAGTTTAACAGGGGCCCCTGGCTATGGCTACACCTTC.

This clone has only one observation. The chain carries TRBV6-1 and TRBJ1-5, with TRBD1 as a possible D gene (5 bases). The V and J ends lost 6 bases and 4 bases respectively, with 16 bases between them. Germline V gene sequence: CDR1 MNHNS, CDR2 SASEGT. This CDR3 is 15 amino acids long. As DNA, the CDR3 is TGTGCCAGCAGCCTTCGGGACTTGGGAAATCAGCCCCAGCATTTT. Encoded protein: CASSLRDLGNQPQHF.

CDR3 in DNA: TGTGCCAGCAGCCCGGGACAGGGAGATGGCTACACCTTC. It encodes CASSPGQGDGYTF. The rearrangement links TRBV7-3 to TRBJ1-2; 9 bases align to TRBD1. The length of the CDR3 is 13 residues. The ends lost 5 bases at V and 6 bases at J; junction bases unmatched: 4. Looked up from germline, CDR1 is SGHTA and CDR2 is FQGTGA.

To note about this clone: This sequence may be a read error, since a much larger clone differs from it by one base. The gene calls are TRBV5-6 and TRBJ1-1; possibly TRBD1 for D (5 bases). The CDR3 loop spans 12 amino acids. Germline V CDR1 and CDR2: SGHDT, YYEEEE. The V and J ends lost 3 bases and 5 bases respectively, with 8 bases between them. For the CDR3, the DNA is TGTGCCAGCAGCTCCGGGGGAACTGAAGCTTTCTTT. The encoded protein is CASSSGGTEAFF.

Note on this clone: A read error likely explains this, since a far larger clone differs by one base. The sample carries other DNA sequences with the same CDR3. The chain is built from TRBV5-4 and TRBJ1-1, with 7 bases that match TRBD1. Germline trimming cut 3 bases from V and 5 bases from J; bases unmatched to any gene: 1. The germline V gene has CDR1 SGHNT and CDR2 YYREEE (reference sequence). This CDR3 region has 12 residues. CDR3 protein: CASSSRGTEAFF. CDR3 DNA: TGTGCCAGCAGCTCCAGGGGGACTGAAGCTTTCTTT.

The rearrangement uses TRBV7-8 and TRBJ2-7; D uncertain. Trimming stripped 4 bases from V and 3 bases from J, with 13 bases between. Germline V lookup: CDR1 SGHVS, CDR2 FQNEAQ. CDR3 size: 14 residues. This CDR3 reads CASSSAVEYYEQYF. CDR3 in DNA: TGTGCCAGCAGCTCGGCGGTAGAGTACTACGAGCAGTACTTC.

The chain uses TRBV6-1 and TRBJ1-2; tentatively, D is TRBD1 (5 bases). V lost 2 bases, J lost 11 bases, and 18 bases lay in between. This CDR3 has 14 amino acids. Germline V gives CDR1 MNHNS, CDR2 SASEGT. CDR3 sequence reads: CASSESLREGRYTF. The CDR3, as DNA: TGTGCCAGCAGTGAAAGTCTCAGGGAGGGGAGGTACACCTTC.

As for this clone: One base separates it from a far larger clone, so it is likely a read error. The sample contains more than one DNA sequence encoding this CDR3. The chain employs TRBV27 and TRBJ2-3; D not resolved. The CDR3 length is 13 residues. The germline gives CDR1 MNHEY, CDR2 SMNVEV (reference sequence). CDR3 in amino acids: CASTRSHGDTQYF. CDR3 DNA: TGTGCTAGCACAAGGTCCCACGGTGATACGCAGTATTTT.

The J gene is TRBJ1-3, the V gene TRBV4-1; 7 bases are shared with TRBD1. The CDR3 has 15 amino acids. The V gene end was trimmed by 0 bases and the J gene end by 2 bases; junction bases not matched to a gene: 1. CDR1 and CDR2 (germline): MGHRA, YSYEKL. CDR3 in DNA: TGCGCCAGCAGCCAAGACGACAGGGCTGGAAACACCATATATTTT. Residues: CASSQDDRAGNTIYF.

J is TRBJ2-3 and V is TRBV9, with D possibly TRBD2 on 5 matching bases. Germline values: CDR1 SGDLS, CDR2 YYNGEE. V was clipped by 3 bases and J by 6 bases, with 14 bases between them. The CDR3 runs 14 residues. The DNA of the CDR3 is TGTGCCAGCAGCGGAGGCGGGCTGGGGGATACGCAGTATTTT. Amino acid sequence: CASSGGGLGDTQYF.

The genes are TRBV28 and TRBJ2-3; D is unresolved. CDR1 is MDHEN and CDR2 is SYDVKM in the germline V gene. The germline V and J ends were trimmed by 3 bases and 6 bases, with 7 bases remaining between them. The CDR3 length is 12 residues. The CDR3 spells CASSLRWDTQYF. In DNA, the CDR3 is TGTGCCAGCAGTTTGAGGTGGGATACGCAGTATTTT.